This TCR beta chain was recorded in a study of PD-1 blockade in classical Hodgkin lymphoma. Regarding the study as a whole: CD4+ TCR diversity rose significantly by C4D1, and CD8+ TCR diversity did not. The baseline diversity of complete responders showed similarity to that of newly diagnosed patients.

The CDR3 sequence is 12 residues long. Germline CDR1 is ENHRY and CDR2 is SYGVKD. Here immunoSEQ multiplex PCR was the method, and the copy in TCRdb shows in-frame clones only, minus some. The sample consists of about 90,000 clones, 83% of them appearing once. Time point defined: cycle 4 day 1 (C4D1), after less than 7 weeks of nivolumab. All trial patients relapsed after autologous stem cell transplantation. Complete response, partial response or progressive disease made up the best responses. Points on this clone: Its specificity is unknown.

The chain combines TRBV10-3 with TRBJ2-7, with D possibly TRBD2 on 7 matching bases. The receptor comes from a human donor with classical Hodgkin lymphoma. This sample comprised peripheral blood mononuclear cells (PBMCs), obtained before the fourth cycle of nivolumab. CDR3 residues: CAAGAGLERQYF. The DNA for the CDR3 is TGTGCTGCGGGGGCTGGGTTAGAAAGGCAGTACTTC.